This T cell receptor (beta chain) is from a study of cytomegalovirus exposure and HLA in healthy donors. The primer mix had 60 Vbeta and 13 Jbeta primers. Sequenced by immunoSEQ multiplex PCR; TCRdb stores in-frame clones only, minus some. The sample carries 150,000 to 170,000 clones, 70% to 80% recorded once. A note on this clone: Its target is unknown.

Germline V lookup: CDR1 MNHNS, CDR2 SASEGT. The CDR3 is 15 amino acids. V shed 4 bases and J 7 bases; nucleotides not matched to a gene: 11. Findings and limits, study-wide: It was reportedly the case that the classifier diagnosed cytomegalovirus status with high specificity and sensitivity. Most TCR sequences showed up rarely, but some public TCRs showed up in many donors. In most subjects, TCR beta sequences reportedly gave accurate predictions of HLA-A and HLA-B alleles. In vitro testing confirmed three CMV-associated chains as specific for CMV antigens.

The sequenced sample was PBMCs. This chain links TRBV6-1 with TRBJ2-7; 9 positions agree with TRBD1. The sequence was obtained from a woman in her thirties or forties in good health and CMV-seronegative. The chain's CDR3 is CASSGEDRGASEQYF. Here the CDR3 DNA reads TGTGCCAGCAGTGGCGAAGACAGGGGGGCTTCTGAGCAGTACTTC.